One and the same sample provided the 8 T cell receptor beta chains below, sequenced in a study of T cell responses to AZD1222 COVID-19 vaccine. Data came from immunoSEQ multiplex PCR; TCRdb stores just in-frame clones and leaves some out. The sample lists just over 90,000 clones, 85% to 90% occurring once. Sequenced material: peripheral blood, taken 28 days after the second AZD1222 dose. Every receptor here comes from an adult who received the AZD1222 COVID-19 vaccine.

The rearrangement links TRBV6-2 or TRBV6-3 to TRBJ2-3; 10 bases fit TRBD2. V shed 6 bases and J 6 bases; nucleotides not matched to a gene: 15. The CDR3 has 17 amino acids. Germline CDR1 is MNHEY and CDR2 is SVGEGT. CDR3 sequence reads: CASSPNPVAGGHDTQYF. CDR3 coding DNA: TGTGCCAGCAGCCCCAATCCCGTAGCGGGGGGACACGATACGCAGTATTTT.

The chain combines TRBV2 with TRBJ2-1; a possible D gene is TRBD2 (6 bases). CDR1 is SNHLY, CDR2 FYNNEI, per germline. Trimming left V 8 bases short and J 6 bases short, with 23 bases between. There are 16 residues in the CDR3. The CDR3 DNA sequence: TGTGCCAGCGTAAGACGTAGCGGACTAACCTCCAATGAGCAGTTCTTC. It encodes CASVRRSGLTSNEQFF.

The DNA for the CDR3 is TGTGCCAGCAGACCAGGGACAGGCTATCAGCCCCAGCATTTT. Encoded protein: CASRPGTGYQPQHF. This sequence joins TRBV27 and TRBJ1-5; TRBD1 matches at 8 bases. CDR3 size: 14 residues. After removal of 6 bases from V and 5 bases from J, the junction contained 6 bases not matched to a gene. CDR1 MNHEY and CDR2 SMNVEV come from the germline V gene (reference sequence).

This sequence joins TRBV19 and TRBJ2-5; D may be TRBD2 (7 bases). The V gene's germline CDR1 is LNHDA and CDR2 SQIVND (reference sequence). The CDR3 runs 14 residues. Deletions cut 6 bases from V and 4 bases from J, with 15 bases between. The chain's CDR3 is CASSLSGGRETQYF. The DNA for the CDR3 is TGTGCCAGTAGCCTTTCGGGGGGCCGAGAGACCCAGTACTTC.

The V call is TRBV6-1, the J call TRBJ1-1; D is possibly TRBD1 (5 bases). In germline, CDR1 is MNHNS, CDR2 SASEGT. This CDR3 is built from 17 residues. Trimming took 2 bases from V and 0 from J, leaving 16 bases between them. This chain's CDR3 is CASSERRSAGLNTEAFF. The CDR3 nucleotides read TGTGCCAGCAGTGAAAGAAGGTCGGCAGGGCTGAACACTGAAGCTTTCTTT.

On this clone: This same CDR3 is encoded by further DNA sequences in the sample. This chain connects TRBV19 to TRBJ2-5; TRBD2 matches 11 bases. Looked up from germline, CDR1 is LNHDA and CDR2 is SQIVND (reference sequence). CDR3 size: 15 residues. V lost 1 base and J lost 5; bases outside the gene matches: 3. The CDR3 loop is CASSIGLAGGETQYF. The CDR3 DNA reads TGTGCCAGTAGTATAGGGCTAGCGGGGGGTGAGACCCAGTACTTC.

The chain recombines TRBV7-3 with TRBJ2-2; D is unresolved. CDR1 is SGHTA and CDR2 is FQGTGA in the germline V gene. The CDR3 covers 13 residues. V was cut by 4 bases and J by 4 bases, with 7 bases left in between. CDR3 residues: CASSSGPTGELFF. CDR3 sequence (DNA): TGTGCCAGCAGCTCGGGCCCCACCGGGGAGCTGTTTTTT.

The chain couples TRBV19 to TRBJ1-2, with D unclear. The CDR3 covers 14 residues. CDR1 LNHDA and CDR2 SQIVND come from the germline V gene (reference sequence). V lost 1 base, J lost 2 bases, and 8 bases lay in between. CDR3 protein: CASSIGTANYGYTF. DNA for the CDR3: TGTGCCAGTAGTATAGGTACAGCCAACTATGGCTACACCTTC.